The T cell receptor beta chain described here comes from a study of technical replicates of blood from a handful of donors. V was trimmed by 3 bases and J by 5 bases, leaving 21 bases between them. The CDR3 is 16 residues long. CDR1 and CDR2 from the germline V gene are SGDLS and YYNGEE. Some clones are missing from TCRdb's copy, which holds only in-frame ones; the method was immunoSEQ multiplex PCR. Of more than 70,000 clones in the sample, just over 95% are singletons; the top ten hold about 0.2%. The genes are TRBV9 and TRBJ2-7; D possibly corresponds to TRBD1 (6 bases). The receptor was isolated from a human donor in good health. The sequencing input was T cells isolated from PBMCs. The CDR3 loop is CASSAEGQAPIHEQYF. The CDR3 DNA is TGTGCCAGCAGCGCCGAGGGACAAGCCCCCATCCACGAGCAGTACTTC. The full variable domain, rest sourced from reference TRBV9 and TRBJ2-7, is DSGVTQTPKHLITATGQRVTLRCSPRSGDLSVYWYQQSLDQGLQFLIQYYNGEERAKGNILERFSAQQFPDLHSELNLSSLELGDSALYFCASSAEGQAPIHEQYFGPGTRLTVT.